The 8 T cell receptor beta chains below all came from one sample that was sequenced in a study of CD8 T cells in ankylosing spondylitis. TCRdb reanalysed the 5' RACE reads using MiXCR and keeps one entry per CDR3 protein. The sample contains roughly 260,000 distinct CDR3 sequences, about 20% of which appear only once. Sequencing used blood, either unsorted or a sorted T cell fraction (not recorded which). The receptor set was obtained from a male donor with ankylosing spondylitis or in good health (not recorded which).

This clonotype showed up many times. In nucleotides, the CDR3 is TGCGCCAGCAGCTTGGCAGAAAGCACAGATACGCAGTATTTT. It yields the protein CASSLAESTDTQYF. V gene TRBV5-1 combines with J gene TRBJ2-3; D is undetermined. The CDR3 loop spans 14 amino acids. Germline V lookup: CDR1 SGHRS, CDR2 YFSETQ. Trimming left V 0 bases short and J 0 bases short, with 5 bases between.

The chain carries TRBV20-1 and TRBJ2-7, with 10 bases fitting TRBD2. This CDR3 contains 13 residues. Germline CDR1 is DFQATT and CDR2 is SNEGSKA (reference sequence). The CDR3 sequence is CISPELAGVEQYV. For the CDR3, the DNA is TGCATCTCTCCTGAGCTAGCGGGAGTTGAGCAGTACGTC.

This CDR3 reads CASSLALSGTSGRNEQFF. CDR3 DNA: TGTGCCAGCAGTTTAGCCCTCTCCGGGACTAGCGGGAGGAATGAGCAGTTCTTC. This chain uses TRBV12-3 or TRBV12-4 with TRBJ2-1, with 15 bases fitting TRBD2. The CDR3 contains 18 residues. The ends lost 0 bases at V and 7 bases at J; junction bases unmatched: 7.

This clonotype has only a few counts. J is TRBJ2-2 and V is TRBV13, with 9 bases aligning to TRBD1. The CDR3 runs 16 residues. CDR1 PRHDT and CDR2 FYEKMQ come from the germline V gene (reference sequence). V shed 3 bases and J 4 bases; nucleotides not matched to a gene: 6. CDR3 nucleotide sequence: TGTGCCAGCAGCTTCTCGGGACAGGGATTCACCGGGGAGCTGTTTTTT. This translates into CASSFSGQGFTGELFF.

A note on this clonotype: A read error is possible here, since a much larger clone lies one base away. V is TRBV20-1 and J is TRBJ2-5, with TRBD2 identical over 8 bases. From germline, CDR1 is DFQATT and CDR2 SNEGSKA (reference sequence). After removal of 5 bases from V and 5 bases from J, the junction contained 10 bases not matched to a gene. CDR3 length equals 14 residues. CDR3 bases: TGCAGTGCTCTTGGACTAGCTAGTTGGGAGACCCAGTACTTC. Residues: CSALGLASWETQYF.

This clonotype was seen more than once but under ten times. J is TRBJ1-5 and V is TRBV12-3 or TRBV12-4; D is possibly TRBD1 (5 bases). Deletions cut 1 base from V and 5 bases from J, with 15 bases between. The CDR3 length is 16 residues. The CDR3: CASSLGGIRGDQPQHF. The CDR3 DNA reads as TGTGCCAGCAGTTTAGGCGGCATCCGGGGCGATCAGCCCCAGCATTTT.

The chain links TRBV9 to TRBJ2-3; TRBD1 matches 7 bases. V shed 2 bases and J 4 bases; nucleotides not matched to a gene: 4. The germline V gene has CDR1 SGDLS and CDR2 YYNGEE. The CDR3 sequence is 14 residues long. DNA for the CDR3: TGTGCCAGCAGCGTTACAGGGGTGGCAGATACGCAGTATTTT. Translation gives CASSVTGVADTQYF.

This clonotype has a count of ten or more. V usage is TRBV9 and J usage is TRBJ2-3; 11 bases match TRBD2. Germline loops: CDR1 SGDLS, CDR2 YYNGEE. Unmatched junction bases numbered 3, after V lost 2 bases and J lost 4 bases. The CDR3 is 15 amino acids. CDR3 nucleotide sequence: TGTGCCAGCAGCGTGACTAGCGGGGATTCAGATACGCAGTATTTT. Its translation: CASSVTSGDSDTQYF.